The rows below give T cell receptor beta chains drawn from one sample of a study of T cell repertoires in cytomegalovirus infection. The antigens of these receptors remain unknown. TCRdb reprocessed the reads via MiXCR and lists one record per CDR3 protein. The sample carries approximately 1,000,000 distinct CDR3 sequences, approximately 33% recorded once. The specimen comprised cultured CD8+ T cells from PBMCs, sampled from culture after CMV antigen stimulation. The receptors were gathered from a human donor in good health (CMV status not recorded). Some clones in this sample may be carry-over from other donors' samples. CDR3s include the opening cysteine and the closing phenylalanine or tryptophan. The order of the fields is clone size, D gene, J gene, V gene, CDR3 protein, CDR3 DNA. A D gene is named only where the DNA matches it firmly. Rows may omit the clone size; those that give it use once, few, many or a size class.

>NA|TRBD1|TRBJ1-3|TRBV20-1
CSARDRASGKIYF
TGCAGTGCTCGGGACAGGGCATCGGGCAAAATATATTTT
>few|NA|TRBJ1-5|TRBV6-2/TRBV6-3
CASSYDTYSDQPQHF
TGTGCCAGCAGTTACGACACCTATAGCGATCAGCCCCAGCATTTT
>NA|NA|TRBJ2-2|TRBV7-3
CASSEGTDNTGELFF
TGTGCCAGCAGCGAAGGCACGGACAACACCGGGGAGCTGTTTTTT
>few|NA|TRBJ1-4|TRBV12-3/TRBV12-4
CASSLGPGWVNEKLFF
TGTGCCAGCAGTTTAGGCCCCGGTTGGGTGAATGAAAAACTGTTTTTT
>NA|NA|TRBJ1-1|TRBV6-1
CASSELLSQRSFNTEAFF
TGTGCCAGCAGTGAACTTTTGAGCCAGCGTTCCTTTAACACTGAAGCTTTCTTT
>few|TRBD2|TRBJ2-1|TRBV14
CASSHWETGGYNEQFF
TGTGCCAGCAGCCATTGGGAAACGGGGGGATACAATGAGCAGTTCTTC
>few|TRBD1|TRBJ1-1|TRBV7-9
CASSLWTGETEAFF
TGTGCCAGCAGCCTGTGGACAGGGGAAACTGAAGCTTTCTTT
>NA|NA|TRBJ2-7|TRBV7-8
CASSLGQRGLNEQYF
TGTGCCAGCAGCTTAGGACAGAGGGGCCTGAACGAGCAGTACTTC
>NA|NA|TRBJ2-3|TRBV19
CASSLRSDTDTQYF
TGTGCCAGTAGTCTGCGGAGCGACACAGATACGCAGTATTTT
>few|TRBD2|TRBJ2-5|TRBV6-5
CASSYGGGDQETQYF
TGTGCCAGCAGTTACGGGGGAGGGGACCAAGAGACCCAGTACTTC
>NA|NA|TRBJ1-2|TRBV5-4
CAILGESGGYTF
TGTGCCATTCTGGGGGAGTCCGGTGGCTACACCTTC
>many|NA|TRBJ2-5|TRBV7-2
CASVRDRDSVAGDLGETQYF
TGTGCCAGCGTGCGGGACAGGGATTCGGTAGCGGGGGACCTGGGGGAGACCCAGTACTTC
>NA|NA|TRBJ2-1|TRBV27
CASSLYRTHEQFF
TGTGCCAGCAGTTTATACAGGACCCATGAGCAGTTCTTC
>NA|NA|TRBJ1-2|TRBV19
CASRRGYTF
TGTGCCAGTAGACGCGGCTACACCTTC
>NA|TRBD2|TRBJ2-3|TRBV29-1
CSVELLLAGGSSTDTQYF
TGCAGCGTTGAATTGTTACTAGCGGGGGGCTCTAGCACAGATACGCAGTATTTT
>many|TRBD1|TRBJ1-2|TRBV7-6
CASSYGTEDYGYTF
TGTGCCAGCAGCTACGGGACAGAAGACTATGGCTACACCTTC
>NA|TRBD1|TRBJ2-1|TRBV15
CATSRPRQGIDEQFF
TGTGCCACCAGCAGACCAAGACAGGGGATCGATGAGCAGTTCTTC
>NA|TRBD1|TRBJ2-7|TRBV12-3/TRBV12-4
CASSLALTGDYEQYF
TGTGCCAGCAGTTTAGCCCTGACAGGGGACTACGAGCAGTACTTC
>few|TRBD2|TRBJ2-1|TRBV4-3
CASSQDGTSGGSSYNEQFF
TGCGCCAGCAGCCAAGATGGCACTAGCGGGGGAAGCTCCTACAATGAGCAGTTCTTC
>few|NA|TRBJ2-1|TRBV27
CASSLSGGPAYNEQFF
TGTGCCAGCAGTTTATCAGGCGGGCCAGCTTACAATGAGCAGTTCTTC
>few|NA|TRBJ2-3|TRBV19
CASSIGTESTDTQYF
TGTGCCAGTAGTATAGGGACCGAAAGCACAGATACGCAGTATTTT
>NA|NA|TRBJ1-2|TRBV20-1
CSARDLGSIPNYGYTF
TGCAGTGCTAGAGATCTGGGTTCAATTCCGAACTATGGCTACACCTTC
>NA|TRBD2|TRBJ2-1|TRBV2
CASRDGGAYNEQFF
TGTGCCAGCAGGGATGGGGGGGCCTACAATGAGCAGTTCTTC
>many|NA|TRBJ2-1|TRBV6-2/TRBV6-3
CASRRGIEQFF
TGTGCCAGCAGGAGGGGGATTGAGCAGTTCTTC
>NA|TRBD1|TRBJ2-3|TRBV28
CASSSNRGTQYF
TGTGCCAGCAGTTCCAACAGGGGTACGCAGTATTTT
>NA|NA|TRBJ1-2|TRBV5-4
CASLVAGYGYTF
TGTGCCAGCCTGGTAGCGGGCTATGGCTACACCTTC
>many|TRBD2|TRBJ2-2|TRBV4-1
CASSQDWTSGLNTGELFF
TGCGCCAGCAGCCAAGACTGGACTAGCGGCTTGAACACCGGGGAGCTGTTTTTT
>few|NA|TRBJ2-2|TRBV6-2/TRBV6-3
CASSYPSGPGELFF
TGTGCCAGCAGTTACCCGTCGGGCCCCGGGGAGCTGTTTTTT
>few|NA|TRBJ2-6|TRBV12-3/TRBV12-4
CASSLRRNSGANVLTF
TGTGCCAGCAGTTTGAGGCGGAACTCTGGGGCCAACGTCCTGACTTTC
>few|TRBD1|TRBJ2-3|TRBV19
CASSIPDRGREDTQYF
TGTGCCAGTAGTATCCCGGACAGGGGGCGAGAAGATACGCAGTATTTT
>NA|TRBD1|TRBJ1-2|TRBV2
CAGYRDRLYGYTF
TGTGCCGGGTACCGGGACAGATTATATGGCTACACCTTC
>NA|NA|TRBJ1-1|TRBV19
CASITGTLLTEAFF
TGTGCCAGTATAACAGGGACTCTATTGACTGAAGCTTTCTTT
>NA|NA|TRBJ1-2|TRBV18
CASSPSRTAFLNYGYTF
TGTGCCAGCTCACCATCTAGAACAGCCTTTTTAAACTATGGCTACACCTTC
>few|NA|TRBJ1-6|TRBV5-6
CASSLGTSSPLHF
TGTGCCAGCAGCTTAGGGACGAGTTCACCCCTCCACTTT
>NA|NA|TRBJ2-2|TRBV6-1
CASRPVHSSLSMGAGELFF
TGTGCCAGCAGGCCCGTGCACAGTTCGCTCAGCATGGGCGCCGGGGAGCTGTTTTTT
>few|NA|TRBJ1-5|TRBV19
CASSTYSDQPQHF
TGTGCCAGTAGTACCTACTCGGATCAGCCCCAGCATTTT
>NA|NA|TRBJ2-2|TRBV24-1
CAAAPDRNTGELFF
TGTGCCGCCGCACCAGACCGGAACACCGGGGAGCTGTTTTTT
>few|NA|TRBJ1-1|TRBV5-4
CASWTGTPNTEAFF
TGTGCCAGCTGGACCGGGACACCGAACACTGAAGCTTTCTTT
>NA|NA|TRBJ1-1|TRBV10-3
CAISESEGTNTEAFF
TGTGCCATCAGTGAGTCGGAGGGCACCAACACTGAAGCTTTCTTT
>NA|NA|TRBJ2-4|TRBV24-1
CATSEQGPGNIQYF
TGTGCCACCAGTGAGCAGGGCCCCGGGAACATTCAGTACTTC
>NA|NA|TRBJ1-5|TRBV19
CASSIVGHSNQPQHF
TGTGCCAGTAGTATAGTTGGGCATAGCAATCAGCCCCAGCATTTT
>few|NA|TRBJ1-1|TRBV7-8
CASSPRQIMNTEAFF
TGTGCCAGCAGCCCGAGACAGATCATGAACACTGAAGCTTTCTTT
>NA|NA|TRBJ2-1|TRBV15
CATSREGYQNEQFF
TGTGCCACCAGCAGAGAGGGGTATCAAAATGAGCAGTTCTTC
>few|NA|TRBJ1-4|TRBV27
CASSLTAGPTNEKLFF
TGTGCCAGCAGTTTAACGGCGGGACCAACTAATGAAAAACTGTTTTTT
>NA|NA|TRBJ1-1|TRBV7-3
CAGGREGPFF
TGTGCCGGCGGGCGCGAGGGACCTTTCTTT
>NA|NA|TRBJ2-5|TRBV4-3
CASSQVGEVAQETQYF
TGCGCCAGCAGCCAAGTTGGAGAAGTAGCTCAAGAGACCCAGTACTTC
>NA|TRBD1|TRBJ2-5|TRBV20-1
CSARDYRGRKRETQYF
TGCAGTGCTAGAGATTACAGGGGGAGGAAGCGAGAGACCCAGTACTTC
>NA|NA|TRBJ1-1|TRBV19
CASSNPFPRNTEAFF
TGTGCCAGTAGTAACCCCTTTCCAAGGAACACTGAAGCTTTCTTT
>NA|TRBD1|TRBJ2-2|TRBV7-2
CASSLGQGVSGELFF
TGTGCCAGCAGCTTAGGACAGGGTGTATCCGGGGAGCTGTTTTTT
>once|TRBD2|TRBJ2-3|TRBV20-1
CSARDGRGASTDTQYF
TGCAGTGCTAGAGATGGGCGGGGGGCCAGCACAGATACGCAGTATTTT
>NA|NA|TRBJ1-4|TRBV5-4
CASSLDSGGASEKLFF
TGTGCCAGCAGCTTGGATTCGGGGGGCGCGTCGGAAAAACTGTTTTTT
>few|NA|TRBJ1-5|TRBV6-2/TRBV6-3
CASSYGGWRQPQHF
TGTGCCAGCAGTTATGGGGGATGGCGTCAGCCCCAGCATTTT
>NA|TRBD2|TRBJ2-5|TRBV12-3/TRBV12-4
CASSLGIAGSFQETQYF
TGTGCCAGCAGTTTAGGAATAGCGGGGAGCTTCCAAGAGACCCAGTACTTC
>NA|NA|TRBJ2-7|TRBV19
CASSITSVGVAEQYF
TGTGCCAGTAGTATTACGAGTGTGGGGGTGGCCGAGCAGTACTTC
>many|NA|TRBJ2-3|TRBV18
CASSPETDTQYF
TGTGCCAGCAGTCCCGAGACAGATACGCAGTATTTT
>few|NA|TRBJ2-1|TRBV19
CASSIVYNEQFF
TGTGCCAGTAGTATCGTCTACAATGAGCAGTTCTTC
>NA|TRBD1|TRBJ2-2|TRBV28
CASSDWDRGSTGELFF
TGTGCCAGCAGTGACTGGGACAGGGGAAGCACCGGGGAGCTGTTTTTT
>few|NA|TRBJ2-5|TRBV12-3/TRBV12-4
CASRNGETQYF
TGTGCCAGCAGAAACGGAGAGACCCAGTACTTC
>few|TRBD1|TRBJ2-1|TRBV28
CASSLEDRGPRDEQFF
TGTGCCAGCAGTTTGGAGGACAGGGGGCCCCGGGATGAGCAGTTCTTC
>few|NA|TRBJ2-5|TRBV7-6
CASSSSEGGWLAETQYF
TGTGCCAGCAGCTCCAGCGAGGGGGGTTGGCTAGCGGAGACCCAGTACTTC